Below are 27 T cell receptor beta chains sequenced from a single sample in a study of CD8 T cells in ankylosing spondylitis. TCRdb processed the 5' RACE reads anew with MiXCR; each CDR3 protein has one entry. In the table there are some 150,000 distinct CDR3 sequences, over 9.5% of which are singletons. What was sequenced was blood, either unsorted or a sorted T cell fraction (not recorded which). These receptors were collected from a female donor with ankylosing spondylitis or in good health (not recorded which).

In its sample, this clonotype was seen many times. The chain is built from TRBV7-9 and TRBJ1-2; no firm D call. Per the germline V gene, CDR1 is SEHNR and CDR2 is FQNEAQ (reference sequence). CDR3 length: 14 amino acids. V was pared by 5 bases and J by 4 bases, with 14 bases between. The CDR3 loop is CASSEPTKSYGYTF. The CDR3 nucleotides are TGTGCCAGCAGCGAACCGACAAAGTCCTATGGCTACACCTTC.

V gene TRBV21-1 combines with J gene TRBJ2-7; the D call of TRBD2 is as the table states it, not checked on the DNA. TRBV21-1 constitutes a pseudogene. This CDR3 is 19 amino acids long. CDR3 in DNA: TGTGCCAGCAGCGTCGGCTTGGGTGTTCTCCTTCTCCCCGTCTACGAGCAGTACTTC. It codes for CASSVGLGVLLLPVYEQYF.

The chain recombines TRBV6-1 with TRBJ2-1; D perhaps matches TRBD1 (5 bases). Germline V gene lookup returns CDR1 MNHNS and CDR2 SASEGT. Trimming left V 4 bases short and J 6 bases short, with 13 bases between. The CDR3 is 14 amino acids. CDR3 sequence: CASSVLTESNEQFF. DNA for the CDR3: TGTGCCAGCAGTGTATTGACAGAGTCCAATGAGCAGTTCTTC.

Turning to this clonotype: A read error may explain this, as a much larger clone is one base away. The chain recombines TRBV12-3 or TRBV12-4 with TRBJ2-1, with D possibly TRBD1 on 6 matching bases. Trimming cost V 9 bases and J 6 bases, with 18 bases left between them. The CDR3 runs to 14 residues. The CDR3 spells CASSRNRVGNEQFF. The CDR3 region has the DNA TGTGCCAGTTCCCGGAACAGGGTGGGCAATGAGCAGTTCTTC.

There are a few counts of this clonotype. The V call is TRBV7-9, the J call TRBJ1-5; TRBD1 agrees at 7 bases. The CDR3 runs to 13 residues. V lost 5 bases to trimming and J lost 6 bases; unmatched junction nucleotides: 4. Germline values: CDR1 SEHNR, CDR2 FQNEAQ (reference sequence). CDR3 loop: CASSPGQVQPQHF. The DNA for the CDR3 is TGTGCCAGCAGCCCCGGACAGGTTCAGCCCCAGCATTTT.

This clonotype was detected ten times or more. V and J are TRBV20-1 and TRBJ1-5; 8 bases are shared with TRBD1. Germline-derived CDR1 and CDR2 are DFQATT and SNEGSKA (reference sequence). The ends lost 5 bases at V and 7 bases at J; junction bases unmatched: 7. This CDR3 has 13 amino acids. This chain's CDR3 is CSASGQGGQPQHF. DNA for the CDR3: TGCAGTGCTTCAGGACAGGGCGGCCAGCCCCAGCATTTT.

In this sample, this clonotype turned up many times. The V call is TRBV5-1, the J call TRBJ2-5, with 10 bases that match TRBD2. V lost 1 base and J lost 2; bases outside the gene matches: 5. Germline CDR1 and CDR2: SGHRS and YFSETQ. The CDR3 is made up of 16 amino acids. The DNA of the CDR3 is TGCGCCAGCAGCTTGATAGCGGGAGGCAATCAAGAGACCCAGTACTTC. Amino acid sequence: CASSLIAGGNQETQYF.

There are many counts of this clonotype. V and J are TRBV29-1 and TRBJ2-7, with 8 nucleotides matching TRBD1. Trimming took 1 base from V and 4 from J; bases not matched to a gene: 3. Germline lookup yields CDR1 SQVTM and CDR2 ANQGSEA. The CDR3 runs to 13 residues. The CDR3 nucleotides read TGCAGCGTTGAAGGTACAGGGGGATACGAGCAGTACTTC. This translates into CSVEGTGGYEQYF.

This clonotype was seen many times. The CDR3 DNA follows: TGCGCCAGCAGGTTCAGTCTTCAGCAAGAGACCCAGTACTTC. This sequence encodes CASRFSLQQETQYF. The chain recombines TRBV10-2 with TRBJ2-5; D gene uncertain. Trimming stripped 6 bases from V and 2 bases from J, with 13 bases between. The germline CDR1 and CDR2 sequences are WSHSY and SAAADI. This CDR3 region has 14 residues.

The V and J genes are TRBV2 and TRBJ2-1, with TRBD2 matching 15 bases. V lost 6 bases to trimming and J lost 5 bases; unmatched junction nucleotides: 5. This CDR3 spans 16 amino acids. The V gene's germline CDR1 is SNHLY and CDR2 FYNNEI. Here the CDR3 DNA reads TGTGCCAGCAGCATCGGACTAGCGGGGGGGGACAATGAGCAGTTCTTC. Translating gives CASSIGLAGGDNEQFF. The complete variable domain, with remaining parts taken from reference TRBV2 and TRBJ2-1, reads EPEVTQTPSHQVTQMGQEVILRCVPISNHLYFYWYRQILGQKVEFLVSFYNNEISEKSEIFDDQFSVERPDGSNFTLKIRSTKLEDSAMYFCASSIGLAGGDNEQFFGPGTRLTVL.

Many counts were recorded for this clonotype. The rearrangement joins TRBV7-2 to TRBJ2-1, with 9 bases identical to TRBD2. The germline CDR1 and CDR2 sequences are SGHTA and FQGNSA. The CDR3 sequence is 15 residues long. V was pared by 5 bases and J by 4 bases, with 6 bases of the junction left unmatched. CDR3 bases: TGTGCCAGCAGCCTGACTAGCGGAACTTACAATGAGCAGTTCTTC. Its translation is CASSLTSGTYNEQFF. The full variable domain, with the rest looked up from reference TRBV7-2 and TRBJ2-1, is GAGVSQSPSNKVTEKGKDVELRCDPISGHTALYWYRQSLGQGLEFLIYFQGNSAPDKSGLPSDRFSAERTGGSVSTLTIQRTQQEDSAVYLCASSLTSGTYNEQFFGPGTRLTVL.

This clonotype was found a few times. The chain uses TRBV6-1 and TRBJ1-1; possible D gene TRBD1, 6 bases. This CDR3 region has 15 residues. Between the trimmed V and J ends, which lost 1 base and 0 bases, there was a span of 9 bases. The germline V gene has CDR1 MNHNS and CDR2 SASEGT. In DNA form, the CDR3 reads TGTGCCAGCAGTGAAGGGGGGGCCATGAACACTGAAGCTTTCTTT. Its translation is CASSEGGAMNTEAFF.

This clonotype was recorded at least ten times. The CDR3 reads CASSSPPGRGVSTDTQYF. The CDR3 DNA sequence: TGTGCCAGCAGTTCTCCCCCGGGCAGGGGAGTGAGCACAGATACGCAGTATTTT. The rearrangement uses TRBV12-3 or TRBV12-4 and TRBJ2-3; D might be TRBD1 (6 bases). Trimming took 4 bases from V and 0 from J, leaving 20 bases between them. The CDR3 is 18 residues long.

Concerning this clonotype: This sequence may be a read error, since a much larger clone differs from it by one base. The chain combines TRBV20-1 with TRBJ1-5; D is unclear. Germline lookup yields CDR1 DFQATT and CDR2 SNEGSKA (reference sequence). The CDR3 extends over 14 amino acids. This CDR3 is CSAGLAGSNRPQHF. In DNA, the CDR3 is TGCAGTGCTGGTCTTGCGGGTAGCAATCGGCCCCAGCATTTT.

This clonotype was detected ten times or more. The chain joins TRBV11-3 to TRBJ2-2; D gene unclear. There are 14 residues in the CDR3. Germline loops: CDR1 SGHNT, CDR2 YENEEA. V was pared by 2 bases and J by 4 bases, with 8 bases between. The CDR3 DNA is TGTGCCAGCAGCTTACTCCAGTTCACCGGGGAGCTGTTTTTT. Translation: CASSLLQFTGELFF.

About this clonotype: A clone one base away is much larger, so this may be a read error. The genes are TRBV12-3 or TRBV12-4 and TRBJ1-2; tentatively, D is TRBD1 (6 bases). This CDR3 is 11 amino acids long. The chain's CDR3 is CASSKGVGYPF. For the CDR3, the DNA is TGTGCCAGCAGCAAGGGGGTTGGCTACCCCTTC.

With respect to this clonotype: A single base separates this from a much larger clone, so it may be a read error. The chain is built from TRBV11-2 and TRBJ2-1; TRBD2 matches at 9 bases. Per the germline V gene, CDR1 is SGHAT and CDR2 is FQNNGV. The CDR3 has 16 amino acids. In DNA, the CDR3 is TGTGCCAGCAGCTCCTTGAGCGGGAGGATCTACAATGAGCAGCTCTTC. Translated: CASSSLSGRIYNEQLF. Variable domain in full (rest from reference TRBV11-2 and TRBJ2-1): EAGVAQSPRYKIIEKRQSVAFWCNPISGHATLYWYQQILGQGPKLLIQFQNNGVVDDSQLPKDRFSAERLKGVDSTLKIQPAKLEDSAVYLCASSSLSGRIYNEQLFGPGTRLTVL.

Ten or more counts support this clonotype. The chain has TRBV10-1 and TRBJ2-5, with 9 bases fitting TRBD2. CDR1 WNHNN and CDR2 SYGVQD come from the germline V gene (reference sequence). The ends lost 4 bases at V and 2 bases at J; junction bases unmatched: 5. The CDR3 sequence is 15 residues long. CDR3: CASSGSSGRQETQYF. CDR3 in DNA: TGCGCCAGCAGTGGGAGTAGCGGGAGACAAGAGACCCAGTACTTC.

This clonotype was recorded many times. V and J are TRBV5-1 and TRBJ2-1; D remains unclear. Germline V gene data show CDR1 as SGHRS and CDR2 as YFSETQ. The V end lost 1 base, the J end lost 6 bases, and 8 bases lay between the germline ends. The CDR3 loop spans 13 amino acids. CDR3: CASSLSTGNEQFF. CDR3 nucleotide sequence: TGCGCCAGCAGCTTGTCCACGGGCAATGAGCAGTTCTTC.

This clonotype was observed many times. V and J are TRBV7-2 and TRBJ2-7; D is undetermined. CDR1 is SGHTA, CDR2 FQGNSA, per germline. Between the trimmed V and J ends, which lost 4 bases and 3 bases, there was a span of 7 bases. The CDR3 spans 12 residues. CDR3 sequence (DNA): TGTGCCAGCAGCTCCTCCTTCTACGAGCAGTACTTC. Protein sequence: CASSSSFYEQYF.

This clonotype was seen more than once but under ten times. This chain connects TRBV5-1 to TRBJ1-2; D not certain. The germline gives CDR1 SGHRS, CDR2 YFSETQ. Between the trimmed V and J ends, which lost 4 bases and 2 bases, there was a span of 12 bases. CDR3 length: 14 residues. CDR3 protein: CASSPGPANYGYTF. CDR3 bases: TGCGCCAGCAGCCCTGGGCCGGCCAACTATGGCTACACCTTC.

This clonotype was recorded at least ten times. The chain joins TRBV7-2 to TRBJ2-4; no definite D call. The V and J ends lost 5 bases and 1 base respectively, with 9 bases between them. The CDR3 contains 14 residues. Germline V gene data show CDR1 as SGHTA and CDR2 as FQGNSA. This CDR3 is CASSPSWAKNIQYF. Here the CDR3 DNA reads TGTGCCAGCAGCCCATCTTGGGCCAAAAACATTCAGTACTTC.

This clonotype was counted at least ten times. The genes are TRBV7-9 and TRBJ2-1, with D unclear. The CDR3 contains 14 residues. Per germline, CDR1 SEHNR and CDR2 FQNEAQ (reference sequence). Trimming removed 5 bases from V and 6 bases from J, with 14 bases in between. In DNA, the CDR3 is TGTGCCAGCAGCAAATCGGGCCCCGCCAATGAGCAGTTCTTC. This sequence encodes CASSKSGPANEQFF.

This clonotype was counted ten times or more. J is TRBJ2-5 and V is TRBV7-9; D is possibly TRBD2 (5 bases). V was cut by 3 bases and J by 6 bases, with 8 bases left in between. This CDR3 is built from 12 residues. Germline V gives CDR1 SEHNR, CDR2 FQNEAQ (reference sequence). CDR3 nucleotides: TGTGCCAGCAGCTTCGGGGTGCAGACCCAGTACTTC. Protein sequence: CASSFGVQTQYF. Using reference TRBV7-9 and TRBJ2-5 for the parts outside the CDR3, the full variable domain is DTGVSQNPRHKITKRGQNVTFRCDPISEHNRLYWYRQTLGQGPEFLTYFQNEAQLEKSRLLSDRFSAERPKGSFSTLEIQRTEQGDSAMYLCASSFGVQTQYFGPGTRLLVL.

Comment on this clonotype: A read error may be the cause here, since a much bigger clone is one base away. This sequence joins TRBV12-3 or TRBV12-4 and TRBJ2-3; D not certain. The CDR3 has 13 residues. V lost 1 base and J lost 2, with 4 bases in between. CDR3 region: CASSLGHTDTQYF. CDR3 in DNA: TGTGCCAGCAGTTTAGGACACACAGATACGCAGTATTTT.

The chain combines TRBV3-1 with TRBJ2-3; 8 bases are a match to TRBD1. The ends lost 4 bases at V and 6 bases at J; junction bases unmatched: 6. The CDR3 is made up of 14 amino acids. Germline values: CDR1 LGHDT, CDR2 YNNKEL (reference sequence). The CDR3 bases are TGTGCCAGCAGCCTGACAGGGGATGGGGATACGCAGTATTTT. This encodes CASSLTGDGDTQYF.

This clonotype was observed many times. The rearrangement links TRBV5-1 to TRBJ1-1, with 7 bases matching TRBD1. The CDR3 contains 15 residues. The junction had 6 bases not matched to a gene; V was cut back by 4 bases and J by 0 bases. Germline CDR1 is SGHRS and CDR2 is YFSETQ. CDR3 protein: CASSDRDSVNTEAFF. The CDR3 nucleotides read TGCGCCAGCAGCGACCGGGACAGTGTGAACACTGAAGCTTTCTTT.